Following are 16 T cell receptor beta chains from one sample sequenced in a study of response to subunit inactivated influenza vaccine. TCRdb itself ran the RT-PCR reads through MiXCR, one entry per CDR3 protein. The table records 500,000 to 550,000 distinct CDR3 sequences, under 8.5% of them present only once. This specimen consisted of PBMCs from blood, obtained around 2 years after vaccination. Every receptor here comes from a man aged 45 to 75 who received an inactivated influenza vaccine.

This clonotype has ten or more counts. The rearrangement joins TRBV5-1 to TRBJ2-3, with D possibly TRBD2 on 5 matching bases. The CDR3 consists of 18 residues. Trimming left V 4 bases short and J 0 bases short, with 21 bases between. Germline CDR1 reads SGHRS; CDR2 reads YFSETQ. The CDR3 reads CASSPVGQRRLSTDTQYF. CDR3 bases: TGCGCCAGCAGCCCGGTGGGCCAGCGGCGGCTTAGCACAGATACGCAGTATTTT.

This clonotype came up many times. The V gene is TRBV6-1, the J gene TRBJ2-1; possible D gene TRBD2, 7 bases. V lost 6 bases, J lost 8 bases, and 20 bases lay in between. The CDR3 length is 15 residues. Per germline, CDR1 MNHNS and CDR2 SASEGT. This CDR3 is CASRPRGRGGDEQFF. CDR3 in DNA: TGTGCCAGCAGGCCAAGGGGGAGGGGCGGCGATGAGCAGTTCTTC.

This clonotype appeared a few times. The gene calls are TRBV5-5 and TRBJ1-2, with D possibly TRBD1 on 6 matching bases. Germline CDR1 reads SGHKS; CDR2 reads YYEKEE (reference sequence). V was shortened by 2 bases and J by 4 bases, with 15 bases between the two germline ends. The CDR3 is 15 amino acids. The CDR3 here is CASSLRNRVIYGYTF. CDR3 DNA sequence: TGTGCCAGCAGCTTACGAAACAGGGTTATCTATGGCTACACCTTC.

Many counts were recorded for this clonotype. The V gene is TRBV29-1, the J gene TRBJ2-2; D not resolved. V was shortened by 4 bases and J by 1 base, with 7 bases between the two germline ends. The CDR3 consists of 13 residues. The germline gives CDR1 SQVTM, CDR2 ANQGSEA. CDR3 sequence: CSVVRQNTGELFF. CDR3 DNA: TGCAGCGTTGTACGGCAGAACACCGGGGAGCTGTTTTTT.

The V gene is TRBV5-1, the J gene TRBJ2-3; tentatively, D is TRBD1 (7 bases). The CDR3 covers 15 residues. CDR1 and CDR2 (germline): SGHRS, YFSETQ. The V gene lost 4 bases and the J gene lost 2 bases, with 14 bases spanning the gap. CDR3 region: CASSPEGQTTDTQYF. The CDR3 DNA follows: TGCGCCAGCAGCCCGGAGGGACAGACCACAGATACGCAGTATTTT.

Only a few counts were recorded for this clonotype. The chain links TRBV29-1 to TRBJ2-1; 9 nucleotides match TRBD1. The germline V gene encodes CDR1 SQVTM and CDR2 ANQGSEA. The CDR3 is 15 residues long. The junction had 10 bases not matched to a gene; V was cut back by 6 bases and J by 4 bases. The CDR3 region is CSVLRDRVGYNEQFF. The CDR3 DNA follows: TGCAGCGTACTACGGGACAGGGTGGGGTACAATGAGCAGTTCTTC.

This clonotype has a handful of counts. This chain joins TRBV27 and TRBJ2-1, with D tentatively TRBD2 (5 bases). V was trimmed by 2 bases and J by 6 bases, leaving 11 bases between them. The CDR3 length is 14 residues. Germline assignment: CDR1 MNHEY and CDR2 SMNVEV (reference sequence). The CDR3 here is CASSLILAANEQFF. In DNA form, the CDR3 reads TGTGCCAGCAGTTTAATCCTAGCCGCCAATGAGCAGTTCTTC.

This clonotype came up a few times. CDR3 protein: CASSEGGRRDTQYF. CDR3 DNA sequence: TGCGCCAGCAGTGAAGGGGGGAGGCGGGATACGCAGTATTTT. The J gene is TRBJ2-3, the V gene TRBV10-1; either TRBD1 or TRBD2 may supply D (6 bases each). The V end lost 3 bases, the J end lost 6 bases, and 13 bases lay between the germline ends. The germline gives CDR1 WNHNN, CDR2 SYGVQD (reference sequence). The CDR3 has 14 amino acids.

The sample holds many counts of this clonotype. V usage is TRBV12-3 or TRBV12-4 and J usage is TRBJ2-4; D not resolved. Deletions cut 6 bases from V and 10 bases from J, with 13 bases between. The CDR3 is made up of 12 amino acids. CDR3 protein: CASSFRAAIQYF. The CDR3 coding sequence is TGTGCCAGCAGCTTTCGGGCCGCTATTCAGTACTTC.

The chain links TRBV6-5 to TRBJ1-5, with 7 positions matching TRBD1. The ends lost 0 bases at V and 6 bases at J; junction bases unmatched: 8. Germline V gene sequence: CDR1 MNHEY, CDR2 SVGAGI. The CDR3 spans 16 residues. The CDR3 region is CASSYSVQGQGQPQHF. The CDR3 bases are TGTGCCAGCAGTTACTCGGTACAGGGGCAGGGTCAGCCCCAGCATTTT.

This chain connects TRBV12-3 or TRBV12-4 to TRBJ2-4, with a tentative D call TRBD1 (5 bases). CDR3 length: 16 amino acids. Trimming took 2 bases from V and 3 from J, leaving 14 bases between them. CDR3 sequence reads: CASSLRGSLGKNIQYF. In DNA form, the CDR3 reads TGTGCCAGCAGTTTAAGGGGTTCGTTGGGCAAAAACATTCAGTACTTC.

This sequence joins TRBV9 and TRBJ2-2; D is perhaps TRBD2 (6 bases). The CDR3 length is 15 residues. CDR1 is SGDLS and CDR2 is YYNGEE in the germline V gene. V shed 0 bases and J shed 7 bases, with 13 bases lying between them. The CDR3 DNA follows: TGTGCCAGCAGCGTAGCGGGAGCCCACGGCGGGGAGCTGTTTTTT. Residues: CASSVAGAHGGELFF.

CDR3 DNA: TGTGCCATCAGTGAGTCGGGTGGGAGAAATAATTCACCCCTCCACTTT. Protein: CAISESGGRNNSPLHF. The gene calls are TRBV10-3 and TRBJ1-6; D ambiguous. The germline V gene encodes CDR1 ENHRY and CDR2 SYGVKD. This CDR3 contains 16 residues. Between the trimmed V and J ends, which lost 0 bases and 5 bases, there was a span of 11 bases.

This clonotype was found many times. The chain is built from TRBV20-1 and TRBJ1-5; no firm D call. The germline V gene encodes CDR1 DFQATT and CDR2 SNEGSKA (reference sequence). V shed 4 bases and J shed 0 bases, with 10 bases lying between them. The CDR3 loop spans 14 amino acids. CDR3 sequence: CSATRGNSNQPQHF. In DNA form, the CDR3 reads TGCAGTGCTACTCGGGGAAATAGCAATCAGCCCCAGCATTTT.

This clonotype was seen a few times. V and J are TRBV3-1 and TRBJ2-1; perhaps TRBD2 as D (6 bases). CDR1 LGHDT and CDR2 YNNKEL come from the germline V gene (reference sequence). Trimming stripped 4 bases from V and 3 bases from J, with 13 bases between. This CDR3 is 15 amino acids long. CDR3 region: CASSLGLGGYNEQFF. DNA of the CDR3: TGTGCCAGCAGCCTAGGGCTCGGGGGCTACAATGAGCAGTTCTTC.

V gene TRBV20-1 combines with J gene TRBJ1-6; the D gene is possibly TRBD1 (6 bases). The V end lost 0 bases, the J end lost 5 bases, and 11 bases lay between the germline ends. Germline values: CDR1 DFQATT, CDR2 SNEGSKA (reference sequence). This CDR3 spans 15 amino acids. CDR3 region: CSARDPGENNSPLHF. The CDR3 DNA is TGCAGTGCTAGAGATCCAGGGGAAAATAATTCACCCCTCCACTTT.